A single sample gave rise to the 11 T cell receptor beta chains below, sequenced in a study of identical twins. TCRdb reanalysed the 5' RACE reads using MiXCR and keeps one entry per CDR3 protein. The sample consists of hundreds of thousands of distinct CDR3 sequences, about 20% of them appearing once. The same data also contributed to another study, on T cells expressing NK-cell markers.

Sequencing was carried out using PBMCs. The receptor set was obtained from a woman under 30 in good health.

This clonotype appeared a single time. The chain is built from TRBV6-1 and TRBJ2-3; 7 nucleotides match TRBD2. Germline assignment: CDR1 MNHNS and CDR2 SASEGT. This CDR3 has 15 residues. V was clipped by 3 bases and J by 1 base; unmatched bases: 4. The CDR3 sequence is CASSEETSGTDTQYF. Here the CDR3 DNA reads TGTGCCAGCAGTGAGGAAACTAGCGGCACAGATACGCAGTATTTT.

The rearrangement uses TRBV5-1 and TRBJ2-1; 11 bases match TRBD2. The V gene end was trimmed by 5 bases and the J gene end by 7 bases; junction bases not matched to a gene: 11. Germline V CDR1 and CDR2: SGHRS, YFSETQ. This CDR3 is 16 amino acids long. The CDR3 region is CASSPHGSGRANEQFF. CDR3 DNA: TGCGCCAGCAGTCCCCATGGTAGCGGGAGGGCAAATGAGCAGTTCTTC.

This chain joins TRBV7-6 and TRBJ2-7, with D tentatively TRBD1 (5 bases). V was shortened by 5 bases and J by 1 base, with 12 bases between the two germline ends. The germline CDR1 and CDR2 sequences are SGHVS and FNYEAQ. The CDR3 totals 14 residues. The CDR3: CASSTTPGSYEQYF. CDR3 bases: TGTGCCAGCAGCACCACGCCAGGGTCCTACGAGCAGTACTTC.

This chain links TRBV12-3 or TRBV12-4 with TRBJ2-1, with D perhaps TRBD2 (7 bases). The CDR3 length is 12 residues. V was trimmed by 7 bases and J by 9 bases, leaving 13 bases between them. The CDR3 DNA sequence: TGTGCCAGCAATGAGGGGGGGCGTGAGCAGTTCTTC. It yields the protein CASNEGGREQFF.

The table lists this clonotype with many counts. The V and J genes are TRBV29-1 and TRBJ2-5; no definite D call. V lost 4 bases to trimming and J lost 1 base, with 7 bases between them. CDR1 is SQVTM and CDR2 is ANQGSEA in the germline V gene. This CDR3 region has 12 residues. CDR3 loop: CSVAEGQETQYF. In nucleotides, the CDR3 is TGCAGCGTTGCCGAAGGCCAAGAGACCCAGTACTTC.

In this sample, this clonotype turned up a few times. The CDR3 here is CSAGTGLSKNIQYF. CDR3 DNA: TGCAGTGCCGGGACAGGGCTTTCCAAAAACATTCAGTACTTC. This chain uses TRBV20-1 with TRBJ2-4, with TRBD1 matching 9 bases. The trim removed 6 bases at V and 2 bases at J, leaving 5 bases unmatched. The CDR3 contains 14 residues. Germline CDR1 reads DFQATT; CDR2 reads SNEGSKA (reference sequence).

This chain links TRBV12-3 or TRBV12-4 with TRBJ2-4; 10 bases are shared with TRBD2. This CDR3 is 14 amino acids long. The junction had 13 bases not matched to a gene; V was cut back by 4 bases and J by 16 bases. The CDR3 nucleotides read TGTGCCAGCAGTTCTGCCGGGACTAGCGCGGAGAGATACTTC. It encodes CASSSAGTSAERYF.

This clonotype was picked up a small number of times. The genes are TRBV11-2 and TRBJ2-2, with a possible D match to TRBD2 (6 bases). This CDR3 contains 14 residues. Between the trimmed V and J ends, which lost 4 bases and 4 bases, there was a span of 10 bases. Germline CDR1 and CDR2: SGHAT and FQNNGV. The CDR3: CASSSLTSTGELFF. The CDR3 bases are TGTGCCAGCAGCTCATTGACTAGCACCGGGGAGCTGTTTTTT.

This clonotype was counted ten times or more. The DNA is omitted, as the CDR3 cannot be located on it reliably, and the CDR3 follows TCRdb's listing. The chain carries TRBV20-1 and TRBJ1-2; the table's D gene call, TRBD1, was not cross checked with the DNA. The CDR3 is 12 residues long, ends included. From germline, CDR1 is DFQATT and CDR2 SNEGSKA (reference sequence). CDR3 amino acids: CSTSDRSYGYTF.

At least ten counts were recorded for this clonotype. The CDR3 DNA follows: TGTGCCAGCGGGCAGAATTCCTACAATGAGCAGTTCTTC. Amino acid sequence: CASGQNSYNEQFF. The V gene is TRBV27, the J gene TRBJ2-1; no clear D. The germline CDR1 and CDR2 sequences are MNHEY and SMNVEV (reference sequence). The CDR3 totals 13 residues. The ends were cut back, 8 bases at V and 1 base at J, with 9 bases in the middle.

The CDR3 DNA is TGTGCCAGCAGCTTTGGCCCTGACCGAGAGCAGTACTTC. Encoded protein: CASSFGPDREQYF. V is TRBV5-5 and J is TRBJ2-7; no reliable D call. The CDR3 length is 13 residues. CDR1 SGHKS and CDR2 YYEKEE come from the germline V gene (reference sequence). V was cut by 2 bases and J by 7 bases, with 13 bases left in between.